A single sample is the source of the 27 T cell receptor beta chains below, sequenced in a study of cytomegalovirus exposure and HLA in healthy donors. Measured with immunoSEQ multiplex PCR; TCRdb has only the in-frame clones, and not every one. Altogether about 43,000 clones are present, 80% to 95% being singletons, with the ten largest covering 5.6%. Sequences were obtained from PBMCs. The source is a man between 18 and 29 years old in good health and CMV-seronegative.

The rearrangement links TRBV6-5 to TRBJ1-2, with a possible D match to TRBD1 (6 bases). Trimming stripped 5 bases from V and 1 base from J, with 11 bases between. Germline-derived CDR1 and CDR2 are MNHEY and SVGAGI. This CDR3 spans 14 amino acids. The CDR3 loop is CASSQDSYNYGYTF. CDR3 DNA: TGTGCCAGCAGTCAGGACAGTTATAACTATGGCTACACCTTC.

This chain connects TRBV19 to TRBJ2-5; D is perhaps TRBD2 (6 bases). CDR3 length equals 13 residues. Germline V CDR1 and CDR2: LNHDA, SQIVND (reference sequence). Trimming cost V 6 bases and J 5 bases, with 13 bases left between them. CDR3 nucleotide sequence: TGTGCCAGTAGACAGGCTGGGGGGGAGACCCAGTACTTC. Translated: CASRQAGGETQYF.

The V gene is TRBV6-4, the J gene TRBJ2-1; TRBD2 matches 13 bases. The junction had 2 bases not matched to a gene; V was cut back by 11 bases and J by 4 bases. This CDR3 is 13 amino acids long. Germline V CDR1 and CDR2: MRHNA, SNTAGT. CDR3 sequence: CAAGLAGYNEQFF. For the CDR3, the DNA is TGTGCCGCGGGACTAGCGGGGTACAATGAGCAGTTCTTC.

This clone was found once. CDR3 sequence: CASSPTGTGRNEQYF. The CDR3 DNA sequence: TGTGCCAGCTCACCAACCGGGACAGGGAGGAACGAGCAGTACTTC. The rearrangement joins TRBV18 to TRBJ2-7; 9 nucleotides align to TRBD1. Germline CDR1 KGHSH, CDR2 LQKENI. J gave up 5 bases and V 2 bases, and 7 bases lay outside the gene matches. This CDR3 has 15 amino acids.

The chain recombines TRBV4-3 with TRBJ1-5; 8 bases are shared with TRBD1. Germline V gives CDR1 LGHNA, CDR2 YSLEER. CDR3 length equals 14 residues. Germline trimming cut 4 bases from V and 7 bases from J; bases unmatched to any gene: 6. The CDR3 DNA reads TGCGCCAGCAGCCTTAGACAGGGGAGACAGCCCCAGCATTTT. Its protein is CASSLRQGRQPQHF.

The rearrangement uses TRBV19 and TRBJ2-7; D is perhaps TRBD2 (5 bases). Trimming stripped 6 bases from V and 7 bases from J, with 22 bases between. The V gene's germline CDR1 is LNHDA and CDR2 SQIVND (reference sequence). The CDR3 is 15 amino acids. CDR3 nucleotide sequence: TGTGCCAGTAGCCTGAGGACGGGAATGGAGTGGGAGCAGTACTTC. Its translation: CASSLRTGMEWEQYF.

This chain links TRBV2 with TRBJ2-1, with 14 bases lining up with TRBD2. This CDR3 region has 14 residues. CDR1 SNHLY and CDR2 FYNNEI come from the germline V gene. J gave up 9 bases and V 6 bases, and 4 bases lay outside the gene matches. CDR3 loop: CASRGLAGVAEQFF. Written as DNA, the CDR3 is TGTGCCAGCAGGGGACTAGCGGGAGTCGCTGAGCAGTTCTTC.

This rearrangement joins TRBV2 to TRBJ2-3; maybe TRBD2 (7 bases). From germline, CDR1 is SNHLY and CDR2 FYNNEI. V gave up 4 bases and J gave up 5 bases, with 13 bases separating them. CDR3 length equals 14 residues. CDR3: CASSVRGGGDTQYF. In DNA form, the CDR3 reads TGTGCCAGCAGTGTAAGGGGGGGCGGAGATACGCAGTATTTT.

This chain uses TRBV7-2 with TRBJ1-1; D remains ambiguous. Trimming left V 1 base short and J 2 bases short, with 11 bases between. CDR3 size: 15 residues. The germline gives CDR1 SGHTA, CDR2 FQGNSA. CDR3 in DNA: TGTGCCAGCAGCTTAGGGAGTCTTATCAACACTGAAGCTTTCTTT. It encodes CASSLGSLINTEAFF.

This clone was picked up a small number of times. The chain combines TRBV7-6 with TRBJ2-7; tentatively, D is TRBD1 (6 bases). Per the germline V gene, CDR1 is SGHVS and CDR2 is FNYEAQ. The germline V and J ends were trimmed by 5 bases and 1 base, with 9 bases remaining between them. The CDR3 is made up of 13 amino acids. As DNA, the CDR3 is TGTGCCAGCAGCCCCGGACAGTCCTACGAGCAGTACTTC. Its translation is CASSPGQSYEQYF.

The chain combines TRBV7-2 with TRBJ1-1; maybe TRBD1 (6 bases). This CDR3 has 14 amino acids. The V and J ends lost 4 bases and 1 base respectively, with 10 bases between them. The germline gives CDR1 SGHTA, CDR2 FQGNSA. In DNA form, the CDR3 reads TGTGCCAGCAGCTCTTGGGGGCAGAACACTGAAGCTTTCTTT. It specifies CASSSWGQNTEAFF.

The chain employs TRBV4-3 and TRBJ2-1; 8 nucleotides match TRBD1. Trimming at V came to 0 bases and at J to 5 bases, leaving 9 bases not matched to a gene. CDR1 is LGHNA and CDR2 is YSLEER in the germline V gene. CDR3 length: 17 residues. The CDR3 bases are TGCGCCAGCAGCCAAGATGGGGCAGGGGGCCGCCACAATGAGCAGTTCTTC. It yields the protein CASSQDGAGGRHNEQFF.

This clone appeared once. CDR3 nucleotide sequence: TGCGCCAGCAGCCCGGCGTGGAGGGTTGGTACCGGGGAGCTGTTTTTT. Translation gives CASSPAWRVGTGELFF. V is TRBV5-1 and J is TRBJ2-2, with TRBD2 as a possible D gene (6 bases). Germline V gene sequence: CDR1 SGHRS, CDR2 YFSETQ. The CDR3 contains 16 residues. With 4 bases removed from V and 5 bases from J, the gap between germline ends came to 18 bases.

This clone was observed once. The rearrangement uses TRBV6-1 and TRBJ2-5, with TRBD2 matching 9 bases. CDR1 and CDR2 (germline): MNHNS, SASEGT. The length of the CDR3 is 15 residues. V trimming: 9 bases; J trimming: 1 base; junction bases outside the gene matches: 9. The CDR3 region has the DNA TGTGCCAGTGGTCGGACTAGCGAGACCCAAGAGACCCAGTACTTC. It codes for CASGRTSETQETQYF.

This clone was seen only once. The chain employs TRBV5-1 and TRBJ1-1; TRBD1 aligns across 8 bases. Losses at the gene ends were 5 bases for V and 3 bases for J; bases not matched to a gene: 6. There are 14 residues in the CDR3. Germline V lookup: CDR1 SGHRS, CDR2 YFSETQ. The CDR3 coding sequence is TGCGCCAGCAGACTGGACAGGGATGACACTGAAGCTTTCTTT. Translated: CASRLDRDDTEAFF.

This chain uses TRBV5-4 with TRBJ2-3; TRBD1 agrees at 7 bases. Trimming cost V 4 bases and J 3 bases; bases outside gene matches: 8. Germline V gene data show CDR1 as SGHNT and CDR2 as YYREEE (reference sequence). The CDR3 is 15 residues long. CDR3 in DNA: TGTGCCAGCAGCGTGACAGGGTGGGATACAGATACGCAGTATTTT. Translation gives CASSVTGWDTDTQYF.

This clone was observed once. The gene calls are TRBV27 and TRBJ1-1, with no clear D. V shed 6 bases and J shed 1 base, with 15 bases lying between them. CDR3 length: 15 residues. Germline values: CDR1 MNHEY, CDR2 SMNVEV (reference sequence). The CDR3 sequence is CASSQDAAQNTEAFF. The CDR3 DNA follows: TGTGCCAGCAGCCAAGATGCCGCGCAGAACACTGAAGCTTTCTTT.

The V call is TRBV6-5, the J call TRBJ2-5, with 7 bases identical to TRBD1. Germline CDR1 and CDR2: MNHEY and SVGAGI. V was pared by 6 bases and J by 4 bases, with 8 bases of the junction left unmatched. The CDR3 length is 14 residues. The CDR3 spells CASRSTGTTETQYF. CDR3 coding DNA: TGTGCCAGCAGGTCGACAGGGACGACAGAGACCCAGTACTTC.

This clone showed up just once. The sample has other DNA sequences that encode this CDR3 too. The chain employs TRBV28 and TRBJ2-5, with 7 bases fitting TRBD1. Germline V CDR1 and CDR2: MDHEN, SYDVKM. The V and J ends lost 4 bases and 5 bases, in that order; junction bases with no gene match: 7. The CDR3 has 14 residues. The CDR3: CASSSQGNGETQYF. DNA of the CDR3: TGTGCCAGCAGTTCACAGGGGAACGGGGAGACCCAGTACTTC. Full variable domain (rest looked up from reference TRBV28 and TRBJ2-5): DVKVTQSSRYLVKRTGEKVFLECVQDMDHENMFWYRQDPGLGLRLIYFSYDVKMKEKGDIPEGYSVSREKKERFSLILESASTNQTSMYLCASSSQGNGETQYFGPGTRLLVL.

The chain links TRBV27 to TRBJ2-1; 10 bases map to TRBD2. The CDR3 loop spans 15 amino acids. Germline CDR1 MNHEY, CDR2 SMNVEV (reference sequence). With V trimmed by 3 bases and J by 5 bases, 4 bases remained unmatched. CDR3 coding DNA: TGTGCCAGCAGTTTGATAGCGGGAGGAGACAATGAGCAGTTCTTC. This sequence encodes CASSLIAGGDNEQFF.

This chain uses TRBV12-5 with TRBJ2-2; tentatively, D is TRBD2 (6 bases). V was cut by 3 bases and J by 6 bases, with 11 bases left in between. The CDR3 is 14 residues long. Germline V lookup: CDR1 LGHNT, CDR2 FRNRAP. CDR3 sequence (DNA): TGTGCTAGTGGTTTAACTGGGGGGTCCGGGGAGCTGTTTTTT. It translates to CASGLTGGSGELFF.

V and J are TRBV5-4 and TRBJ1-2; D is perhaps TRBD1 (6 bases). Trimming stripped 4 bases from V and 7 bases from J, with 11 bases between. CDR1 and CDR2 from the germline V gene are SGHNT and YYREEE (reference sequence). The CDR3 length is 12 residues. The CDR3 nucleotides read TGTGCCAGCAGCGCCGGGACACTTGGCTACACCTTC. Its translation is CASSAGTLGYTF.

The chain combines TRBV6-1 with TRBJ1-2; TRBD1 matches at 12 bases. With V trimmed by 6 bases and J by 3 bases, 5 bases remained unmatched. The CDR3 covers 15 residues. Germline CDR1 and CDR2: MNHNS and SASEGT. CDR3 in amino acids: CASRPGTGGDYGYTF. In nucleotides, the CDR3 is TGTGCCAGCAGGCCCGGGACAGGGGGCGACTATGGCTACACCTTC.

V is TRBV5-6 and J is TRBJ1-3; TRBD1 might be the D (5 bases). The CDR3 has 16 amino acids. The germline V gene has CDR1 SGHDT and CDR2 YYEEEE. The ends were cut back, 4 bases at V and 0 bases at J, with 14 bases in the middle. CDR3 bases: TGTGCCAGCAGCCGAAGGGGCGGTTACTCTGGAAACACCATATATTTT. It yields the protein CASSRRGGYSGNTIYF.

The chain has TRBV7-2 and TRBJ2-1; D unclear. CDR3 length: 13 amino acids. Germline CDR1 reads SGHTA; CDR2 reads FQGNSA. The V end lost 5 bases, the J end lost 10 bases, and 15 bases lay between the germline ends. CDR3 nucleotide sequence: TGTGCCAGCAGCCCCCAAAGCTTTTGGGAGCAGTTCTTC. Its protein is CASSPQSFWEQFF.

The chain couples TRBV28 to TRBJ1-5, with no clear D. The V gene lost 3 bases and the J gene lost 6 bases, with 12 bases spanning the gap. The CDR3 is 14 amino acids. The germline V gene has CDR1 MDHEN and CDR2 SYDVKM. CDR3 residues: CASSFFGVRQPQHF. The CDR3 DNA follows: TGTGCCAGCAGTTTTTTCGGGGTTCGTCAGCCCCAGCATTTT.

The CDR3 nucleotides are TGTGCCAGCAGCCAACGGGGAGGGGAGGGCAATGAGCAGTTCTTC. Amino acid sequence: CASSQRGGEGNEQFF. This rearrangement joins TRBV7-3 to TRBJ2-1; 7 bases match TRBD2. From germline, CDR1 is SGHTA and CDR2 FQGTGA. There are 15 residues in the CDR3. The V and J ends lost 5 bases and 6 bases, in that order; junction bases with no gene match: 10.